This TCR beta chain was profiled in a study of cytomegalovirus exposure and HLA in healthy donors (dated by TCRdb to 2017 to 2019). Study-wide context: According to an earlier analysis of 587 of the donors, about 179 million T cells yielded some 120 million unique TCR beta sequences and 276 Gb of sequence data. The study aimed to test whether signatures of past pathogen exposure could be identified by cataloging public T cell receptors. An early release covering roughly 600 HLA-typed donors comprised about 310 gigabases of sequencing data and around 86 million unique TCR sequences. The study combined high-throughput TCR immunosequencing, statistical association of individual TCRs with disease status, and machine learning to predict cytomegalovirus infection status. Rather than using new phenotypic data, the later analysis identified candidate immune exposures from TCR beta sequences and from how often those sequences occurred across donors. An earlier analysis of 587 of the donors applied high-throughput TCR beta sequencing to assess whether each TCR beta V gene segment acted as functional or pseudogenic. In addition to the first cohort of 666 subjects, a separate validation cohort of approximately 110 different subjects was used. Several DR-DQ haplotypes were treated as single units for association and clustering because of strong linkage in the cohort. HLA typing included class I and class II loci at four-digit resolution. Among about 400 genotyped donors of the cohort, an average of about 220,000 unique TCR beta nucleotide sequences was sequenced per donor, of which about 19% were non-productive. The number of typed donors differed by locus: about 620-640 for A, B, C, DRB1 and DQB1; approximately 540 for DQA1; some 590 for DPA1; and roughly 470 for DPB1. Every repertoire in the discovery cohort had been generated on one and the same sequencing platform. Donor age, sex, ethnicity and CMV serostatus were compiled alongside the repertoire data. In a later analysis, previously published TCR beta repertoires from 600 to 850 donors were re-analyzed and high-resolution HLA genotyping was added so that TCR occurrence patterns could be studied. In a later genetic analysis, genome-wide SNP genotypes for about 60% of the 666 donors were used, and that subset was treated as a discovery cohort. Of the 350 to 450 genotyped donors, roughly 80% fell in the genetic ancestry cluster associated with self-reported Caucasian donors. The study used immunosequencing to profile the T cell repertoires of more than 650 subjects and linked those repertoires to cytomegalovirus serostatus.

What the authors observed across the whole study: The study gave a list of more than 150 TCR beta chains associated with cytomegalovirus. Cytomegalovirus status was reported to be diagnosed by the classifier with high specificity and sensitivity in both the original and validation cohorts. In an earlier analysis of more than 500 of the donors, most TCR beta V segments appeared in productive rearrangements about 87% or about 30% of the time, broadly matching IMGT annotations. When HLA alleles, especially DR and DQ, strongly co-occurred, attributing TCR associations to individual alleles was difficult. A further reported finding was that TCR beta sequences accurately predicted the HLA-A and HLA-B alleles for most subjects in the first cohort. V-gene and J-gene trimming of TCR beta chains was associated with a missense DCLRE1C variant in a later genetic analysis, and the association was replicated in an independent cohort. Because counts were too low, 15 to 20 rarely observed V segments, including chromosome 9 orphons, were excluded from the earlier analysis of several hundred of the donors. Immune exposure information for the cohort was limited to CMV serostatus. According to a later analysis, TCR association rates differed among HLA loci, with DRB1 alleles showing the most associated TCRs and HLA-C alleles showing the fewest. The authors suggested that the approach could potentially be generalized to other disease states and immunological phenotypes. Three of the identified cytomegalovirus-associated TCR beta chains were confirmed in vitro to be specific for cytomegalovirus antigens. The presence/absence analyses assumed that sequencing depth was roughly uniform across donors, and that assumption may not be true. Most TCR sequences were observed very rarely across donors, whereas some public TCRs were present in many individuals. Several of the top co-occurrence clusters appeared to be linked to parvovirus B19, influenza, CMV and Epstein-Barr virus, according to a later analysis. Specific HLA alleles were associated with 15,000 to 20,000 TCR beta sequences at a false discovery rate of 0.05 in a later analysis. The sequencing pipeline was judged likely to have produced a cluster of highly shared sequence variants as a technical artifact. Because HLA typing was missing for some donors at each locus, association tests included only the typed subset. The cohort was sequenced for TCR beta chains only, and without alpha or paired-chain data the features that could be detected were limited. According to a later analysis, most CMV-associated TCR beta chains appeared to be HLA-restricted, and the HLA associations seemed to be driven largely by CMV exposure. Compared with equally common non-associated chains, HLA-associated TCR beta chains in a later analysis were more clonally expanded and had lower generation probabilities. According to a later genetic analysis, donors in an Asian-associated ancestry cluster had fewer N-insertions in productive TCRs than the approximately 710-donor mean. Some IMGT-functional V segments, including TRBV6-2 and TRBV6-3, could not be distinguished by the 87-base-pair reads and were therefore excluded. Correlated functional status among segregating V segments might reflect linkage disequilibrium, but an unknown experimental factor could not be ruled out.

The library was built by means of the immunoSEQ multiplex PCR assay. The multiplex PCR relied on a mix of 60 forward primers for TCR Vbeta segments and 13 reverse primers for TCR Jbeta segments. Amplification of the CDR3 region of rearranged TCR beta genes was performed with a multiplex PCR assay on genomic DNA. The amplified TCR beta libraries were sequenced on the Illumina HiSeq System as 87-base-pair reads. As for the authors' bioinformatics: Across the 600 to 700 repertoires, a later analysis counted 78 million or so unique TCR beta chains, 9.5 million to 13 million of which were shared by at least two donors. Raw reads were error-corrected and collapsed into unique sequences with a nearest-neighbor algorithm that merged closely related sequences to remove PCR and sequencing errors. CDR3 sequences were aligned to IMGT reference sequences to assign V, D and J gene segments. For a sequence to be retained, a match of at least six nucleotides to both a V gene segment and a J gene segment was required. A rearrangement counted as productive if the CDR3 had no stop codons and remained in frame with V and J, and every other rearrangement counted as non-productive. Following IMGT convention, CDR3 was defined as the stretch from the second conserved V-encoded cysteine up to the conserved J-encoded phenylalanine. The earlier analysis of about 640 of the donors excluded any sequence lacking an unambiguous match to a single V gene segment. In an earlier analysis of approximately 610 of the donors, V segments were called functional above 56.7% productive rearrangements and were called segregating when the between-donor standard deviation exceeded 5%. A statistical classification framework was built for diagnosing cytomegalovirus status from the catalog of TCR beta chain sequences. In a later analysis, TCR nucleotide sequences were compared against IMGT/GENE-DB human TR gene sequences so that V and J genes could be assigned. The TCRdist pipeline was used in a later analysis to assign CDR3 sequences and most-parsimonious VDJ recombination scenarios. In a later analysis, each TCR beta chain was defined by its CDR3 amino acid sequence together with its V-gene family, and reads without a unique V-gene family were excluded. A later analysis removed 550 to 650 highly shared, low-generation-probability nucleotide sequences to deal with suspected cross-contamination and a sequencing artifact. In a later analysis, a clonal expansion index was calculated for each public chain from normalized within-repertoire ranks of inferred template counts. A later analysis computed generation probabilities with a VDJ recombination model fitted to out-of-frame rearrangements, and checked the results against IGoR. In a later analysis, hypergeometric tests were used to score TCR-TCR, TCR-HLA and TCR-CMV co-occurrence, with a repertoire-size bias correction applied to TCR pairs. False discovery rates were estimated in a later analysis by permuting HLA or CMV assignments 20 times. In a later analysis, co-occurring TCRs were grouped using DBSCAN, and TCRdist sequence similarity was added for clustering within HLA-allele-positive subsets. Co-occurrence clustering excluded repertoires with fewer than 30,000 or more than 120,000 public chains, plus five with anomalous nucleotide sharing. TCRdb retrieved this table from immuneACCESS and kept in-frame rearrangements only. Not all clones are present; in checked studies, unresolved V genes account for under half, and no reason is known for the remainder. Clone size and the V and J calls come from that table; the DNA yielded D and trimming. Present in this sample are 200,000 to 250,000 clones, around four fifths of which were seen just once. In total, the top ten clones hold about 0.58% of the sample.

The germline V gene specifies SGHRS as CDR1 and YFSETQ as CDR2. There are 18 amino acids in the CDR3, from cysteine to phenylalanine inclusive. The retained sequence is limited to the CDR3, 54 bases, with the frame set at the first base. V and J are trimmed by 4 bases and 0 bases, and the gene matches miss 9 bases of the junction. A remark on this clone: There is no known antigen for this receptor. No base quality values were provided; no much bigger clone lies one nucleotide off.

In total, roughly 670 healthy bone marrow donors made up the cohort. At the time of sampling, all cohort members were nominally healthy, though unrecorded immune exposures were likely present. The donor tested CMV seronegative and was one of the 352 seronegative cohort members. Each donor provided a peripheral blood sample, and peripheral blood mononuclear cells were used for TCR beta sequencing. Genomic DNA was extracted from the blood cell samples with the Qiagen DNeasy Blood Extraction Kit. Sequencing used PBMCs. The V gene is TRBV5-1 and the J gene is TRBJ2-3; a stretch of 12 junction bases matches TRBD2. The TCR was taken from a woman in her forties in good health and CMV-seronegative. This receptor carries the CDR3 CASSTRLAGALSTDTQYF. The nucleotide sequence reads as follows: TGCGCCAGCAGCACCCGACTAGCGGGGGCCCTGAGCACAGATACGCAGTATTTT.